One sample yielded the 9 T cell receptor beta chains listed below, sequenced in a study of cytomegalovirus exposure and HLA in healthy donors. Use of 60 Vbeta and 13 Jbeta primers characterized the PCR. Assay used: immunoSEQ multiplex PCR; TCRdb lists only in-frame clones, some missing. This repertoire includes over 100,000 clones. Material: PBMCs. All receptors come from a man between 18 and 35 years old in good health and CMV-seronegative.

The chain carries TRBV2 and TRBJ2-1; no firm D call. Trimming stripped 7 bases from V and 2 bases from J, with 15 bases between. Germline V gives CDR1 SNHLY, CDR2 FYNNEI. The CDR3 length is 15 residues. CDR3 coding DNA: TGTGCCAGCACCAGATTTGTTCCCACCTACAATGAGCAGTTCTTC. It yields the protein CASTRFVPTYNEQFF.

The rearrangement joins TRBV21-1 to TRBJ1-1. TRBV21-1 is a pseudogene locus. The CDR3 loop spans 17 amino acids. The CDR3 DNA reads TGTGCCAGCATCCTATTAGCCTATCGGCAAAGCAACACTGAAGCTTTCTTT. Its protein is CASILLAYRQSNTEAFF.

The chain couples TRBV13 to TRBJ1-6, with D maybe TRBD1 (5 bases). Per the germline V gene, CDR1 is PRHDT and CDR2 is FYEKMQ (reference sequence). The V gene lost 5 bases and the J gene lost 0 bases, with 14 bases spanning the gap. The CDR3 spans 17 residues. This CDR3 reads CASSPPGSSSYNSPLHF. The CDR3 DNA sequence: TGTGCCAGCAGCCCCCCAGGGTCGAGCTCCTATAATTCACCCCTCCACTTT. Full variable domain (missing parts from reference TRBV13 and TRBJ1-6): AAGVIQSPRHLIKEKRETATLKCYPIPRHDTVYWYQQGPGQDPQFLISFYEKMQSDKGSIPDRFSAQQFSDYHSELNMSSLELGDSALYFCASSPPGSSSYNSPLHFGNGTRLTVT.

The rearrangement links TRBV13 to TRBJ1-5; D unclear. CDR1 is PRHDT, CDR2 FYEKMQ, per germline (reference sequence). The CDR3 is made up of 13 amino acids. Trimming pared 6 bases from V and 0 bases from J, leaving 6 bases between. The CDR3 region is CASSQFSNQPQHF. DNA for the CDR3: TGTGCCAGCAGTCAATTTAGCAATCAGCCCCAGCATTTT.

The chain has TRBV6-5 and TRBJ2-7; TRBD1 is a possible D gene (7 bases). The CDR3 loop spans 15 amino acids. Germline values: CDR1 MNHEY, CDR2 SVGAGI. The V end was cut by 2 bases, the J end by 3 bases, with 14 bases between. CDR3 sequence (DNA): TGTGCCAGCAGTTACAACAGGGGAGGAGGCTACGAGCAGTACTTC. Its translation: CASSYNRGGGYEQYF.

The rearrangement uses TRBV27 and TRBJ1-1; D may be TRBD1 (6 bases). The ends were cut back, 6 bases at V and 3 bases at J, with 14 bases in the middle. This CDR3 has 14 residues. Germline-derived CDR1 and CDR2 are MNHEY and SMNVEV (reference sequence). CDR3 DNA sequence: TGTGCCAGCAGATCTACAGGGCGGCACACTGAAGCTTTCTTT. It is translated as CASRSTGRHTEAFF.

The chain couples TRBV19 to TRBJ1-2; 8 nucleotides match TRBD1. The germline CDR1 and CDR2 sequences are LNHDA and SQIVND (reference sequence). This CDR3 has 13 residues. V shed 10 bases, J shed 0 bases, and the junction held 4 bases outside the gene matches. The CDR3 loop is CATRDRSNYGYTF. In nucleotides, the CDR3 is TGTGCCACCAGGGACAGGTCTAACTATGGCTACACCTTC.

This chain joins TRBV5-1 and TRBJ2-1; 10 bases agree with TRBD1. Germline-derived CDR1 and CDR2 are SGHRS and YFSETQ. Germline trimming cut 4 bases from V and 6 bases from J; bases unmatched to any gene: 7. The CDR3 has 15 residues. This CDR3 reads CASSPGQGFFNEQFF. Here the CDR3 DNA reads TGCGCCAGCAGCCCGGGACAGGGGTTCTTCAATGAGCAGTTCTTC.

V and J are TRBV7-9 and TRBJ2-7; maybe TRBD1 (6 bases). V lost 1 base and J lost 4, with 23 bases in between. Germline V gene data show CDR1 as SEHNR and CDR2 as FQNEAQ (reference sequence). The CDR3 loop spans 18 amino acids. The CDR3 nucleotides are TGTGCCAGCAGCTTAGTAGGGGGATTGAGCGGCGAGAAGTACGAGCAGTACTTC. Protein sequence: CASSLVGGLSGEKYEQYF.